This T cell receptor beta chain derives from a study of regulatory T cells in long-lasting Graves disease. The sample's time point: persistent/refractory GD, antithyroid drugs over 5 years with positive TRAb. Scientists built the TCR library using RNA that was extracted from PBMCs. An endocrinology department in Xi'an, China, supplied the patients. For this clonotype: The antigen is undetermined.

The study, taken as a whole, reports: Repertoires from persistent disease leaned toward TRBV28, TRBJ1-2 and TRBJ2-5.

Researchers made TCR beta libraries by using iRepertoire HTBI primers and running Arm-PCR on CDR3 regions. MiXCR, applied by TCRdb to the multiplex PCR reads, yields one record per CDR3 protein. The sample yields a few hundred thousand distinct CDR3 sequences, under 25% seen once. The CDR3 is 15 residues long. The junction had 9 bases not matched to a gene; V was cut back by 4 bases and J by 5 bases. Germline CDR1 and CDR2: SGHKS and YYEKEE (reference sequence). Sequencing used peripheral blood mononuclear cells (PBMCs), obtained when the disease was refractory, from a patient treated with antithyroid drugs. The genes are TRBV5-5 and TRBJ2-7, with 10 bases matching TRBD2. The receptor was derived from a female donor with Graves disease. CDR3 nucleotides: TGTGCCAGCAGCCCACTTCTAGCGGGAGTGCACGAGCAGTACTTC. Its translation is CASSPLLAGVHEQYF.